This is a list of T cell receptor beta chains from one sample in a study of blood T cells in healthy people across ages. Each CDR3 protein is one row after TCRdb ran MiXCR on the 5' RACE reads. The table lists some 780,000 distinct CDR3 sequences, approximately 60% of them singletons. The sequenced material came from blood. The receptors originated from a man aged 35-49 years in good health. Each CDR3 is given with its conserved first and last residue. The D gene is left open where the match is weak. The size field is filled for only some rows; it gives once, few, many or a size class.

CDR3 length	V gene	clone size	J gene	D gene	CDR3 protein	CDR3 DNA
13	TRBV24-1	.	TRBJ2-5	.	CATSDSNWRAQYF	TGTGCCACCAGTGACTCTAATTGGCGGGCCCAGTACTTC
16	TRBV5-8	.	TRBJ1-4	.	CASSSRTAPTNEKLFF	TGTGCCAGCAGCTCGCGGACAGCCCCAACTAATGAAAAACTGTTTTTT
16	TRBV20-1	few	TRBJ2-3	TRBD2	CSARDQPAGVSDTQYF	TGCAGTGCTAGAGATCAGCCAGCGGGGGTCTCAGATACGCAGTATTTT
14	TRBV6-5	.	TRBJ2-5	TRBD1	CTSIADRGQETQYF	TGTACCAGCATCGCGGACAGGGGACAAGAGACCCAGTACTTC
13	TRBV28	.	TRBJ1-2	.	CASSLTVGDGYTF	TGTGCCAGCAGTTTGACAGTAGGGGATGGCTACACCTTC
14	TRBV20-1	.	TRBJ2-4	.	CSDGPGADKNIQYF	TGCAGTGATGGGCCAGGGGCCGACAAAAACATTCAGTACTTC
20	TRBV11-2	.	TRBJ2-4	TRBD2	CASSPSLGLAGALAKNIQYF	TGTGCCAGCAGCCCCTCTTTGGGACTAGCGGGGGCCCTAGCCAAAAACATTCAGTACTTC
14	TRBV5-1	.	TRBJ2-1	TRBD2	CASSPREATGEQFF	TGCGCCAGCAGCCCGCGGGAGGCCACGGGGGAGCAGTTCTTC
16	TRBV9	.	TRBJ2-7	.	CASSPGSPGISYEQYF	TGTGCCAGCAGCCCAGGGTCCCCAGGGATCTCGTACGAGCAGTACTTC
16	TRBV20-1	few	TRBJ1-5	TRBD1	CSASTLLGQVTQPQHF	TGCAGTGCTAGTACCCTTTTAGGACAGGTAACTCAGCCCCAGCATTTT
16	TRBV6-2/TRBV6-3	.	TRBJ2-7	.	CASSYSVGGSYNEQYF	TGTGCCAGCAGTTACTCCGTGGGGGGATCCTACAATGAGCAGTACTTC
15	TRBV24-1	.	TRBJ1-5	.	CATSAGGRPESPQHF	TGTGCCACCAGTGCGGGGGGCAGACCAGAGTCTCCCCAGCATTTT
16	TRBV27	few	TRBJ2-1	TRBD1	CASSTRDRGSYNEQFF	TGTGCCAGCAGTACCCGGGACAGGGGTTCCTACAATGAGCAGTTCTTC
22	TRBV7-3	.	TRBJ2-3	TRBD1	CASSLTPRLRGQGGVMTDTQYF	TGTGCCAGCAGCTTAACCCCCCGCCTCCGGGGACAGGGAGGCGTTATGACAGATACGCAGTATTTT
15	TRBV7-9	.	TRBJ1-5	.	CASSSHQTENQPQHF	TGTGCCAGCAGCTCCCACCAAACAGAGAATCAGCCCCAGCATTTT
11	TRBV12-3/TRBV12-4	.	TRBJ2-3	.	CAVQRRDTQYF	TGTGCCGTACAACGTCGAGATACGCAGTATTTT
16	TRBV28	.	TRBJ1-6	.	CAGTYSRPGDNSPLHF	TGTGCCGGCACCTACTCGCGACCAGGGGATAATTCACCCCTCCACTTT
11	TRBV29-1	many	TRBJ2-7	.	CSVERGNEQYF	TGCAGCGTTGAACGTGGCAACGAGCAGTACTTC
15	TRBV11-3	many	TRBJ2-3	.	CASSLGMGFTDTQYF	TGTGCCAGCAGCCTAGGGATGGGTTTCACAGATACGCAGTATTTT
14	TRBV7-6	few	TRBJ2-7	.	CASSPSYDGYEQYF	TGTGCCAGCAGCCCCTCTTACGACGGCTACGAGCAGTACTTC
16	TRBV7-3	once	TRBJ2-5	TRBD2	CASSSRGLAGEETQYF	TGTGCCAGCAGCTCTCGCGGACTAGCGGGAGAAGAGACCCAGTACTTC
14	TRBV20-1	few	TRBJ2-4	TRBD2	CSAYTSGAWNIQYF	TGCAGTGCCTACACTAGCGGGGCTTGGAACATTCAGTACTTC
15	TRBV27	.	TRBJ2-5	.	CASSPGTISKETQYF	TGTGCCAGCAGTCCCGGGACAATCAGTAAAGAGACCCAGTACTTC
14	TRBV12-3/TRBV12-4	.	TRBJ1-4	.	CASNDMGLDEKLFF	TGTGCCAGCAATGATATGGGTTTGGATGAAAAACTGTTTTTT